What follows are 18 T cell receptor beta chains derived from one specimen sequenced in a study of breast tumors, draining lymph nodes, adjacent tissues. TCRdb re-called the multiplex PCR reads with MiXCR, one entry per CDR3 protein. The table records more than 200,000 distinct CDR3 sequences, around 32% of them present only once. Samples came from axillary lymph nodes draining the breast cancer. Sequences were obtained from axillary lymph node tissue. The receptors originated from a female donor with breast cancer. Some clones in this sample may be carry-over from other donors' samples.

With regard to this clonotype: This may arise from a read error, as a much more abundant clone is one base away. The chain recombines TRBV6-2 or TRBV6-3 with TRBJ1-2; D gene unclear. CDR1 and CDR2 from the germline V gene are MNHEY and SVGEGT. The CDR3 totals 11 residues. V lost 5 bases and J lost 8, with 9 bases in between. The DNA of the CDR3 is TGTGCCAGCAGTCACATTGGCGGCTACACCTTC. Translating it yields CASSHIGGYTF.

This clonotype has ten or more counts. The rearrangement uses TRBV7-6 and TRBJ2-5; TRBD2 might be the D (5 bases). Germline CDR1 reads SGHVS; CDR2 reads FNYEAQ. The CDR3 is made up of 16 amino acids. V was cut by 3 bases and J by 7 bases, with 21 bases left in between. CDR3 DNA sequence: TGTGCCAGCAGCTTCGGGCTAGCTCGGAGCCGTCGGACCCAGTACTTC. Translated, it gives CASSFGLARSRRTQYF.

The rearrangement links TRBV5-5 to TRBJ1-2; D might be TRBD1 (5 bases). The ends were cut back, 6 bases at V and 4 bases at J, with 16 bases in the middle. CDR3 length equals 14 residues. CDR1 and CDR2 from the germline V gene are SGHKS and YYEKEE (reference sequence). The CDR3 loop reads CASTETPGRYGYTF. In DNA, the CDR3 is TGTGCCAGCACCGAAACGCCGGGACGCTATGGCTACACCTTC.

This clonotype was picked up many times. CDR3 in amino acids: CASSPLIIWEQFF. The CDR3 coding sequence is TGTGCCAGCAGCCCCCTGATAATATGGGAGCAGTTCTTC. The V gene is TRBV6-2 or TRBV6-3, the J gene TRBJ2-1; D remains ambiguous. V was cut by 6 bases and J by 10 bases, with 16 bases left in between. The CDR3 totals 13 residues. Germline V lookup: CDR1 MNHEY, CDR2 SVGEGT.

The rearrangement uses TRBV27 and TRBJ1-2; possible D gene TRBD1, 5 bases. V was trimmed by 5 bases and J by 0 bases, leaving 13 bases between them. Germline loops: CDR1 MNHEY, CDR2 SMNVEV (reference sequence). CDR3 size: 15 residues. CDR3 amino acids: CASSGGRRTNYGYTF. CDR3 nucleotides: TGTGCCAGCAGTGGGGGACGTCGTACTAACTATGGCTACACCTTC.

In its sample, this clonotype was seen many times. The CDR3 reads CASSQETGGFGEQYF. The CDR3 DNA follows: TGCGCCAGCAGCCAAGAGACAGGGGGCTTTGGGGAGCAGTACTTC. The rearrangement links TRBV4-3 to TRBJ2-7; 10 nucleotides match TRBD1. The CDR3 is 15 amino acids. Germline CDR1 and CDR2: LGHNA and YSLEER. Trimming removed 0 bases from V and 7 bases from J; junction bases left unmatched: 6.

Regarding this clonotype: A much larger clone differs by one base, so this may be a read error. V is TRBV6-5 and J is TRBJ2-1; D is ambiguous. Trimming cost V 6 bases and J 10 bases, with 19 bases left between them. The germline V gene has CDR1 MNHEY and CDR2 SVGAGI. The CDR3 extends over 14 amino acids. Here the CDR3 reads CASSHTYYGGEQFF. DNA of the CDR3: TGTGCCAGCAGCCATACCTATTATGGCGGCGAGCAGTTCTTC.

V gene TRBV19 combines with J gene TRBJ1-4; weak D call: TRBD1 (6 bases). The V gene's germline CDR1 is LNHDA and CDR2 SQIVND (reference sequence). The V and J ends lost 3 bases and 5 bases respectively, with 10 bases between them. CDR3 length: 14 amino acids. The CDR3 region has the DNA TGTGCCAGTAGTATCCGGGACATGAATGAAAAACTGTTTTTT. It encodes CASSIRDMNEKLFF.

Many counts were recorded for this clonotype. This chain uses TRBV5-1 with TRBJ1-6; 12 bases map to TRBD1. The CDR3 is 15 amino acids. V lost 3 bases and J lost 10; bases outside the gene matches: 5. Germline V gene lookup returns CDR1 SGHRS and CDR2 YFSETQ. CDR3: CASSSTGQGASPLHF. For the CDR3, the DNA is TGCGCCAGCAGCTCAACGGGACAGGGGGCCTCACCCCTCCACTTT.

This clonotype came up many times. The chain uses TRBV7-3 and TRBJ2-1, with 7 bases matching TRBD2. The CDR3 loop spans 13 amino acids. Trimming cost V 2 bases and J 9 bases; bases outside gene matches: 4. Germline V gives CDR1 SGHTA, CDR2 FQGTGA. CDR3 coding DNA: TGTGCCAGCAGCTTATCGCGGGGGTTTGAGCAGTTCTTC. Residues: CASSLSRGFEQFF.

The rearrangement joins TRBV10-1 to TRBJ2-1; 7 nucleotides agree with TRBD2. With 2 bases clipped from V and 9 bases from J, the junction kept 4 bases outside the gene matches. Looked up from germline, CDR1 is WNHNN and CDR2 is SYGVQD (reference sequence). This CDR3 spans 13 amino acids. CDR3 DNA: TGCGCCAGCAGTGAGGCGGGAGTGGGTGAGCAGTTCTTC. Protein: CASSEAGVGEQFF.

This clonotype was detected many times. The gene calls are TRBV20-1 and TRBJ2-7; 14 nucleotides agree with TRBD2. The CDR3 spans 16 residues. CDR1 and CDR2 (germline): DFQATT, SNEGSKA (reference sequence). V trimming: 5 bases; J trimming: 5 bases; junction bases outside the gene matches: 11. CDR3 nucleotide sequence: TGCAGTGCTGAAAGCCGCGGGACTAGCGGGGGCAACGAGCAGTACTTC. Protein product: CSAESRGTSGGNEQYF.

This clonotype was seen ten or more times. This sequence joins TRBV20-1 and TRBJ2-1, with TRBD2 identical over 7 bases. V was pared by 6 bases and J by 4 bases, with 9 bases of the junction left unmatched. This CDR3 contains 14 residues. Germline V lookup: CDR1 DFQATT, CDR2 SNEGSKA (reference sequence). CDR3 sequence (DNA): TGCAGTGCCATAAGCGGGGAAAGATACAATGAGCAGTTCTTC. It specifies CSAISGERYNEQFF.

Concerning this clonotype: This may come from a read error, since a much larger clone is one base off. The chain carries TRBV5-5 and TRBJ2-3; D call uncertain. Trimming took off 2 bases at V and 2 bases at J, with 9 bases between the two ends. This CDR3 is built from 14 residues. The germline gives CDR1 SGHKS, CDR2 YYEKEE (reference sequence). CDR3 in amino acids: CASSFLGITDTQYF. CDR3 coding DNA: TGTGCCAGCAGCTTTCTCGGAATCACAGATACGCAGTATTTT.

This clonotype was observed many times. V and J are TRBV19 and TRBJ2-3; 7 positions match TRBD2. Germline-derived CDR1 and CDR2 are LNHDA and SQIVND (reference sequence). Trimming removed 5 bases from V and 0 bases from J; junction bases left unmatched: 8. This CDR3 comprises 16 residues. The CDR3 spells CASSSQAGISTDTQYF. CDR3 DNA sequence: TGTGCCAGTAGTTCCCAAGCGGGGATAAGCACAGATACGCAGTATTTT.

This clonotype was seen repeatedly, ten times or more. This chain links TRBV12-3 or TRBV12-4 with TRBJ2-1; TRBD1 matches 10 bases. V lost 2 bases, J lost 8 bases, and 6 bases stayed unmatched. The CDR3 extends over 15 amino acids. CDR3 sequence: CASSLRATGGDEQFF. The DNA of the CDR3 is TGTGCCAGCAGTTTACGTGCGACAGGGGGCGATGAGCAGTTCTTC.

In its sample, this clonotype was seen many times. The rearrangement links TRBV11-3 to TRBJ2-2, with D possibly being TRBD2 (7 bases). Germline V gene lookup returns CDR1 SGHNT and CDR2 YENEEA. Trimming took 5 bases from V and 7 from J, leaving 17 bases between them. The CDR3 spans 15 residues. CDR3 amino acids: CASSPGGFRGGELFF. The CDR3 DNA reads TGTGCCAGCAGCCCCGGGGGGTTCAGGGGCGGGGAGCTGTTTTTT.

In its sample, this clonotype was seen a few times. This may arise from a read error, as a much more abundant clone is one base away. The rearrangement joins TRBV7-2 to TRBJ2-2, with D tentatively TRBD2 (5 bases). The germline CDR1 and CDR2 sequences are SGHTA and FQGNSA. CDR3 size: 13 residues. The CDR3 region is CASSLDGVGELCF. In nucleotides, the CDR3 is TGTGCCAGCAGCTTAGACGGGGTCGGGGAGCTGTGTTTT.